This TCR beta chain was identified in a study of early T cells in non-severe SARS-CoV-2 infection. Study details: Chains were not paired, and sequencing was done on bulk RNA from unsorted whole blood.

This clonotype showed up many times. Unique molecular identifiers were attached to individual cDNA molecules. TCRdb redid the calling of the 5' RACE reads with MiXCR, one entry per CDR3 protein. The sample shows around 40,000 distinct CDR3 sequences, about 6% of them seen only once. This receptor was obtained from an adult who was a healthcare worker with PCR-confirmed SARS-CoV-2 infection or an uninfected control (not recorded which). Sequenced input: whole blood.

CDR3 DNA: TGCAGCGTTGATGGGCAGGGAAACACAGATACGCAGTATTTT. It encodes CSVDGQGNTDTQYF. The chain combines TRBV29-1 with TRBJ2-3; a weak D match, TRBD1 (5 bases). The CDR3 is made up of 14 amino acids. The V end was cut by 3 bases, the J end by 2 bases, with 12 bases between. CDR1 and CDR2 (germline): SQVTM, ANQGSEA.